The TCR beta chain described here comes from a study of blood T cell repertoires in COVID-19. Study as a whole: PBMCs, B-cell-depleted T cells, or T cells were the source of the cDNA or gDNA that made up the material.

Germline assignment: CDR1 MNHEY and CDR2 SMNVEV (reference sequence). V was trimmed by 5 bases and J by 6 bases, leaving 21 bases between them. The CDR3 covers 16 residues. Profiling relied on immunoSEQ multiplex PCR, and the TCRdb table lists in-frame clones only, not all of them. The sample comprises fewer than 200,000 clones, roughly 85% of which are singletons, and less than 20% rests with the top ten. In terms of age and location, participants ranged from about 18 to 90 years and lived in approximately 24 US areas. Which cohort a participant joined came from the clinical history participants gave. The study counted Cohort 3 donors as recovered given two negative PCRs, clearance, or symptom resolution.

The sample consisted of PBMCs or T cells enriched from blood (not recorded which). The genes are TRBV27 and TRBJ2-3; the D gene is possibly TRBD1 (6 bases). This sequence was found in a man between 60 and 75 years old who had recovered from COVID-19. Here the CDR3 reads CASSRTPGQRVDTQYF. CDR3 coding DNA: TGTGCCAGCAGTCGCACACCGGGACAAAGGGTGGATACGCAGTATTTT.